This T cell receptor (beta chain) is from a study of T cell repertoires in cytomegalovirus infection. Overall study context: Public TCR beta signatures indicated both CMV infection and matching HLA type.

TCRdb recomputed calls from the reads with MiXCR, one row per CDR3 protein. Of 300,000 to 400,000 distinct CDR3 sequences in the sample, around 18% were seen once. Study-wide findings and caveats: Identification of carriers of CMV plus the relevant HLA was achieved through cumulative public TCR beta family frequency. The ex vivo response was dominated by HLA-C-restricted CMV-specific TCR beta clonotypes.

Only a few counts were recorded for this clonotype. Its cognate antigen is unknown. The source of this sequence is a human donor in good health (CMV status not recorded). Some clones in this sample may be carry-over from other donors' samples. Sequenced: PBMCs.

The CDR3 spells CASDPRETSYEQYF. DNA of the CDR3: TGCGCCAGCGATCCCCGGGAGACCTCCTACGAGCAGTACTTC. The chain is built from TRBV23-1 and TRBJ2-7, with D possibly matching TRBD2 (6 bases). TRBV23-1 is an open reading frame whose function is uncertain. V was clipped by 8 bases and J by 0 bases, with 14 bases between them. This CDR3 has 14 residues.